Each of the 21 T cell receptor beta chains below was sequenced from the same sample in a study of T cell responses to AZD1222 COVID-19 vaccine (dated by TCRdb to the early 2020s). The library was built by means of the immunoSEQ multiplex PCR assay. As stored in TCRdb, this immuneACCESS dataset retains in-frame rearrangements with V and J assigned. A fraction of the clones does not appear; measured against another copy, unresolved V genes explain less than half of the discrepancy, and the remainder lacks a known reason. The sample table shows about 150,000 clones, and 86% are seen once. The top ten clonotypes cover 5.5% of the sample. In the paper's terms, the time point label means: baseline before first vaccination. The sample's treatment or condition label, in plain terms: meningococcal conjugate vaccine given as trial control. Sequenced here: peripheral blood, sampled on day 0 of MenACWY control vaccination. These receptor sequences come from an adult in good health.

The V gene is TRBV6-5, the J gene TRBJ1-1, with TRBD1 as a possible D gene (6 bases). The length of the CDR3 is 11 residues. CDR1 MNHEY and CDR2 SVGAGI come from the germline V gene. V dropped 5 bases and J dropped 12 bases, with 13 bases sitting between them. The DNA for the CDR3 is TGTGCCAGCAGTCACAAAGGGGGGACTTTCTTT. It yields the protein CASSHKGGTFF.

The chain is built from TRBV19 and TRBJ1-1, with 9 positions matching TRBD1. This CDR3 has 15 amino acids. J gave up 2 bases and V 5 bases, and 6 bases lay outside the gene matches. Looked up from germline, CDR1 is LNHDA and CDR2 is SQIVND (reference sequence). As DNA, the CDR3 is TGTGCCAGTAGTGGAGAACAGGGGGCTAACACTGAAGCTTTCTTT. It codes for CASSGEQGANTEAFF.

The chain's CDR3 is CASTPPGGGGAESYEQYV. The CDR3 region has the DNA TGTGCCAGCACTCCCCCTGGGGGCGGGGGGGCAGAGTCCTACGAGCAGTACGTC. This chain joins TRBV2 and TRBJ2-7; 9 bases align to TRBD2. The germline V gene encodes CDR1 SNHLY and CDR2 FYNNEI. With V trimmed by 7 bases and J by 1 base, 17 bases remained unmatched. CDR3 length: 18 amino acids.

This clone showed up just once. J is TRBJ1-2 and V is TRBV6-5; D uncertain. This CDR3 region has 14 residues. V gave up 6 bases and J gave up 3 bases, with 14 bases separating them. Germline V gives CDR1 MNHEY, CDR2 SVGAGI. CDR3 in DNA: TGTGCCAGCAGCCTATATAAATCGGACTATGGCTACACCTTC. Translated: CASSLYKSDYGYTF.

The chain combines TRBV30 with TRBJ1-5, with a weak D call TRBD1 (5 bases). The length of the CDR3 is 13 residues. Germline V gene data show CDR1 as GTSNPN and CDR2 as SVGIG (reference sequence). V lost 1 base and J 5 bases, leaving 9 bases between the germline ends. The CDR3 DNA reads TGTGCCTGGAGTGGGGGCAGAGATCAGCCCCAGCATTTT. It translates to CAWSGGRDQPQHF.

This sequence joins TRBV6-5 and TRBJ2-7; 12 bases map to TRBD2. The CDR3 runs 15 residues. The V gene's germline CDR1 is MNHEY and CDR2 SVGAGI. V shed 5 bases and J 4 bases; nucleotides not matched to a gene: 6. DNA of the CDR3: TGTGCCAGCAGTCGGACTAGCGGGATCGGATACGAGCAGTACTTC. This gives the protein CASSRTSGIGYEQYF.

The chain employs TRBV4-2 and TRBJ2-2, with 11 bases lining up with TRBD2. CDR1 is LGHNA, CDR2 YNFKEQ, per germline. Trimming cost V 6 bases and J 5 bases; bases outside gene matches: 8. There are 16 residues in the CDR3. In DNA, the CDR3 is TGTGCCAGCAGGCCCGGACTAGCGGGTAGGACCGGGGAGCTGTTTTTT. Amino acid sequence: CASRPGLAGRTGELFF.

V and J are TRBV10-3 and TRBJ2-1; 12 bases map to TRBD2. V lost 5 bases to trimming and J lost 3 bases; unmatched junction nucleotides: 2. CDR1 is ENHRY and CDR2 is SYGVKD in the germline V gene. The CDR3 covers 15 residues. The CDR3 coding sequence is TGTGCCATCAGTCGGACTAGCGGGAACTACAATGAGCAGTTCTTC. Protein product: CAISRTSGNYNEQFF.

The rearrangement uses TRBV6-2 or TRBV6-3 and TRBJ2-1; 9 nucleotides agree with TRBD2. CDR3 length equals 16 residues. CDR1 and CDR2 (germline): MNHEY, SVGEGT. V gave up 2 bases and J gave up 9 bases; unmatched junction bases: 11. CDR3 loop: CASSYVPRGGRGEQFF. The CDR3 bases are TGTGCCAGCAGTTACGTCCCGCGGGGGGGCCGGGGTGAGCAGTTCTTC.

This clone occurred a few times. The V call is TRBV11-2, the J call TRBJ1-5, with 11 bases lining up with TRBD1. This CDR3 is 17 amino acids long. V was pared by 4 bases and J by 1 base, with 6 bases of the junction left unmatched. The V gene's germline CDR1 is SGHAT and CDR2 FQNNGV. The CDR3 DNA is TGTGCCAGCAGCTCCGGGTGGACAGGGGGCAGCAATCAGCCCCAGCATTTT. Translated, it gives CASSSGWTGGSNQPQHF.

The chain joins TRBV2 to TRBJ2-3; 7 bases are a match to TRBD1. Trimming at V came to 6 bases and at J to 2 bases, leaving 8 bases not matched to a gene. CDR1 and CDR2 (germline): SNHLY, FYNNEI. The CDR3 is 15 amino acids. Here the CDR3 reads CASSVGQVYTDTQYF. The CDR3 bases are TGTGCCAGCAGCGTCGGACAGGTATACACAGATACGCAGTATTTT.

V and J are TRBV3-1 (or the pseudogene TRBV3-2) and TRBJ1-3; D call uncertain. Germline CDR1 reads LGHDT; CDR2 reads YNNKEL (reference sequence). Trimming removed 1 base at V and 4 bases at J, with 8 bases between. This CDR3 has 14 amino acids. The CDR3 region is CASSQGAGGNTIYF. CDR3 bases: TGTGCCAGCAGCCAAGGGGCGGGGGGAAACACCATATATTTT.

The chain has TRBV7-3 and TRBJ2-2; D perhaps matches TRBD1 (6 bases). The CDR3 length is 15 residues. The germline V gene encodes CDR1 SGHTA and CDR2 FQGTGA. The V gene lost 0 bases and the J gene lost 7 bases, with 12 bases spanning the gap. The chain's CDR3 is CASSLTTRGVGELFF. The CDR3 DNA reads TGTGCCAGCAGCTTAACGACCAGGGGCGTCGGGGAGCTGTTTTTT.

This clone was found a few times. This chain uses TRBV5-8 with TRBJ1-2; 8 nucleotides align to TRBD1. CDR1 and CDR2 from the germline V gene are SGHTS and YDEGEE. V gave up 5 bases and J gave up 4 bases; unmatched junction bases: 10. This CDR3 is built from 15 residues. Here the CDR3 DNA reads TGTGCCAGCAGAGAGGGACAGGCGACCTTCTATGGCTACACCTTC. Translated, it gives CASREGQATFYGYTF.

This chain joins TRBV4-1 and TRBJ2-3; D assignment may be TRBD1 or TRBD2 (5 bases each). Germline CDR1 MGHRA, CDR2 YSYEKL. V lost 1 base, J lost 6 bases, and 14 bases lay in between. The CDR3 sequence is 15 residues long. The CDR3 protein is CASSQGLGREDTQYF. The CDR3 DNA sequence: TGCGCCAGCAGCCAAGGTCTGGGCAGGGAGGATACGCAGTATTTT.

In this sample, this clone turned up once. V and J are TRBV25-1 and TRBJ1-2, with TRBD1 matching 10 bases. This CDR3 has 16 amino acids. V shed 4 bases and J 0 bases; nucleotides not matched to a gene: 5. Germline CDR1 reads MGHDK; CDR2 reads SYGVNS. The CDR3 sequence: CASSGHGQGANYGYTF. In nucleotides, the CDR3 is TGTGCCAGCAGTGGCCATGGACAGGGGGCTAACTATGGCTACACCTTC.

This clone has a handful of counts. CDR3 region: CASSGQGPLHF. The CDR3 coding sequence is TGTGCCAGCAGCGGTCAAGGGCCCCTCCACTTT. The V call is TRBV3-1 (or the pseudogene TRBV3-2), the J call TRBJ1-6; D is uncertain. The V gene's germline CDR1 is LGHDT and CDR2 YNNKEL (reference sequence). The CDR3 length is 11 residues. With 5 bases removed from V and 13 bases from J, the gap between germline ends came to 9 bases.

V usage is TRBV19 and J usage is TRBJ2-7; D unclear. CDR1 and CDR2 from the germline V gene are LNHDA and SQIVND (reference sequence). Trimming removed 4 bases at V and 0 bases at J, with 10 bases between. This CDR3 has 14 amino acids. In DNA, the CDR3 is TGTGCCAGTAGTAAGGCCTCAGGCTCCTACGAGCAGTACTTC. Amino acids: CASSKASGSYEQYF.

In its sample, this clone was seen once. The gene calls are TRBV14 and TRBJ2-5; 10 bases agree with TRBD1. V was pared by 6 bases and J by 0 bases, with 1 base of the junction left unmatched. This CDR3 is 14 amino acids long. The germline V gene has CDR1 SGHDN and CDR2 FVKESK. The chain's CDR3 is CASRGQGYQETQYF. As DNA, the CDR3 is TGTGCCAGCAGGGGACAGGGGTACCAAGAGACCCAGTACTTC.

This chain connects TRBV18 to TRBJ1-1; D gene ambiguous. V lost 1 base and J lost 0, with 9 bases in between. The CDR3 extends over 15 amino acids. Germline V CDR1 and CDR2: KGHSH, LQKENI. The CDR3 DNA is TGTGCCAGCTCACCACGGACGGGCCTGAACACTGAAGCTTTCTTT. Protein: CASSPRTGLNTEAFF. Together with reference TRBV18 and TRBJ1-1, the CDR3 gives the full variable domain: NAGVMQNPRHLVRRRGQEARLRCSPMKGHSHVYWYRQLPEEGLKFMVYLQKENIIDESGMPKERFSAEFPKEGPSILRIQQVVRGDSAAYFCASSPRTGLNTEAFFGQGTRLTVV.

The V call is TRBV3-1 (or the pseudogene TRBV3-2), the J call TRBJ1-4, with TRBD1 matching over 7 bases. The CDR3 length is 14 residues. Germline trimming cut 2 bases from V and 5 bases from J; bases unmatched to any gene: 2. The germline V gene encodes CDR1 LGHDT and CDR2 YNNKEL (reference sequence). The CDR3 loop reads CASSQRGGNEKLFF. The CDR3 nucleotides are TGTGCCAGCAGCCAACGAGGGGGCAATGAAAAACTGTTTTTT.